The 19 T cell receptor beta chains in this list originate from one sample, sequenced in a study of cytotoxic CD8 clonotypes in ibrutinib-treated CLL. Profiling relied on immunoSEQ multiplex PCR, and the TCRdb table lists in-frame clones only, not all of them. Of 120,000 to 150,000 clones in the sample, 60% to 80% are singletons; the top ten hold approximately 30%. The sequencing here drew on PBMCs, taken after 12 months of ibrutinib treatment. The receptors shown here come from a human donor with chronic lymphocytic leukemia.

The CDR3 DNA is TGTGCCAGCTCACCAGGGTGGGAGAAATACACAGATACGCAGTATTTT. Protein product: CASSPGWEKYTDTQYF. This chain links TRBV18 with TRBJ2-3; possible D gene TRBD2, 5 bases. The CDR3 runs to 16 residues. CDR1 is KGHSH, CDR2 LQKENI, per germline. Trimming left V 2 bases short and J 2 bases short, with 14 bases between.

The chain uses TRBV9 and TRBJ2-7; D is unresolved. V lost 0 bases, J lost 0 bases, and 7 bases lay in between. The CDR3 runs 14 residues. Per the germline V gene, CDR1 is SGDLS and CDR2 is YYNGEE. This chain's CDR3 is CASSVESSSYEQYF. The DNA of the CDR3 is TGTGCCAGCAGCGTAGAGTCCAGCTCCTACGAGCAGTACTTC.

This chain uses TRBV7-6 with TRBJ1-2; tentative D call: TRBD1 (5 bases). Germline V CDR1 and CDR2: SGHVS, FNYEAQ. The V end lost 4 bases, the J end lost 5 bases, and 23 bases lay between the germline ends. This CDR3 has 17 residues. The CDR3 is CASSSAVFDSRLYGYTF. The CDR3 nucleotides are TGTGCCAGCAGCTCAGCTGTTTTTGACAGCCGCCTGTATGGCTACACCTTC.

The V call is TRBV27, the J call TRBJ2-3; maybe TRBD2 (6 bases). This CDR3 has 15 amino acids. The V gene lost 0 bases and the J gene lost 2 bases, with 9 bases spanning the gap. Germline CDR1 reads MNHEY; CDR2 reads SMNVEV (reference sequence). The CDR3 region is CASSLSTLATDTQYF. CDR3 bases: TGTGCCAGCAGTTTATCGACACTAGCCACAGATACGCAGTATTTT.

Here the CDR3 reads CASSRGAGFQETQYF. CDR3 bases: TGTGCCAGTAGCCGAGGGGCGGGCTTCCAAGAGACCCAGTACTTC. This sequence joins TRBV19 and TRBJ2-5; possibly TRBD1 or TRBD2 for D (5 bases each). V lost 6 bases to trimming and J lost 1 base, with 15 bases between them. Germline loops: CDR1 LNHDA, CDR2 SQIVND (reference sequence). The CDR3 sequence is 15 residues long.

The chain is built from TRBV6-1 and TRBJ2-3, with no clear D. The CDR3 runs 15 residues. Trimming took off 8 bases at V and 5 bases at J, with 20 bases between the two ends. Germline V CDR1 and CDR2: MNHNS, SASEGT. CDR3 DNA: TGTGCCAGCCCACCTCCCGGGTCGCTCGGAGATACGCAGTATTTT. Its protein is CASPPPGSLGDTQYF.

This sequence joins TRBV4-2 and TRBJ2-2; TRBD2 agrees at 8 bases. V shed 6 bases and J 6 bases; nucleotides not matched to a gene: 6. This CDR3 region has 14 residues. CDR1 and CDR2 from the germline V gene are LGHNA and YNFKEQ. This CDR3 is CASRLGGASGELFF. The CDR3 coding sequence is TGTGCCAGCAGACTCGGGGGGGCGTCCGGGGAGCTGTTTTTT.

This chain links TRBV7-8 with TRBJ2-1, with 7 bases fitting TRBD1. This CDR3 contains 15 residues. With 4 bases clipped from V and 5 bases from J, the junction kept 8 bases outside the gene matches. Looked up from germline, CDR1 is SGHVS and CDR2 is FQNEAQ. The CDR3 sequence is CASSYRDRQHNEQFF. CDR3 coding DNA: TGTGCCAGCAGCTACCGGGACAGACAACACAATGAGCAGTTCTTC.

A remark on this clone: The junction does not match germline at one end; this may be a read error. The genes are TRBV6-5 and TRBJ2-7; the match to TRBD1 covers 11 bases. The CDR3 length is 11 residues. Germline loops: CDR1 MNHEY, CDR2 SVGAGI. CDR3 in DNA: TGTGCCAGCAGTAGTGGACAGGGGGCCGCTTTC. This translates into CASSSGQGAAF.

The chain employs TRBV30 and TRBJ2-7, with TRBD2 matching 11 bases. This CDR3 is built from 17 residues. Unmatched junction bases numbered 17, after V lost 3 bases and J lost 7 bases. The germline gives CDR1 GTSNPN, CDR2 SVGIG (reference sequence). CDR3 sequence: CAWRGDGTSGGFGEQYF. DNA of the CDR3: TGTGCCTGGAGAGGCGACGGGACTAGCGGCGGTTTTGGGGAGCAGTACTTC.

The chain carries TRBV7-3 and TRBJ2-2, with D possibly TRBD2 on 6 matching bases. The CDR3 has 17 amino acids. The germline gives CDR1 SGHTA, CDR2 FQGTGA. V was clipped by 0 bases and J by 2 bases, with 13 bases between them. The CDR3 spells CASSLTTMGLNTGELFF. CDR3 bases: TGTGCCAGCAGCTTAACGACGATGGGACTTAACACCGGGGAGCTGTTTTTT.

Only a few counts were recorded for this clone. The chain combines TRBV2 with TRBJ1-3, with D uncertain. The V gene lost 4 bases and the J gene lost 2 bases, with 9 bases spanning the gap. CDR3 length: 14 residues. CDR1 is SNHLY and CDR2 is FYNNEI in the germline V gene. CDR3 sequence: CASSGAATGNTIYF. The DNA for the CDR3 is TGTGCCAGCAGTGGTGCAGCAACTGGAAACACCATATATTTT.

This clone has just a few counts. The chain joins TRBV7-2 to TRBJ2-7; 11 bases agree with TRBD2. Germline CDR1 SGHTA, CDR2 FQGNSA. This CDR3 region has 15 residues. The junction had 5 bases not matched to a gene; V was cut back by 4 bases and J by 3 bases. CDR3 DNA: TGTGCCAGCAGCTACGCTGGGACTAGCGGCTACGAGCAGTACTTC. It specifies CASSYAGTSGYEQYF.

The chain employs TRBV28 and TRBJ1-2, with TRBD1 identical over 12 bases. Looked up from germline, CDR1 is MDHEN and CDR2 is SYDVKM. The CDR3 contains 14 residues. V was clipped by 5 bases and J by 6 bases; unmatched bases: 4. In nucleotides, the CDR3 is TGTGCCAGCAGTAGAGGGACAGGGGGCAATGGCTACACCTTC. The encoded protein is CASSRGTGGNGYTF.

This clone was seen a single time. V usage is TRBV2 and J usage is TRBJ1-1; unclear D gene. Trimming pared 5 bases from V and 10 bases from J, leaving 17 bases between. This CDR3 comprises 13 residues. Germline assignment: CDR1 SNHLY and CDR2 FYNNEI. For the CDR3, the DNA is TGTGCCAGCAGTCAAGGACTCTCCCCGCGAGCTTTCTTT. It encodes CASSQGLSPRAFF.

This clone occurred a few times. This rearrangement joins TRBV30 to TRBJ1-6; 7 bases are shared with TRBD1. This CDR3 is 15 amino acids long. The J segment lost 6 bases and the V segment lost 2 bases, leaving 7 bases of the junction unmatched. Germline assignment: CDR1 GTSNPN and CDR2 SVGIG (reference sequence). In nucleotides, the CDR3 is TGTGCCTGGAGTTCCGGACAGGTTTTTAATTCACCCCTCCACTTT. Its protein product is CAWSSGQVFNSPLHF.

This chain joins TRBV6-1 and TRBJ2-4, with a weak D call TRBD1 (7 bases). This CDR3 contains 16 residues. CDR1 and CDR2 from the germline V gene are MNHNS and SASEGT. Trimming shortened V by 1 base and J by 1 base, and 11 bases separated the two germline ends. The CDR3 sequence is CASSEGAGGAKNIQYF. DNA of the CDR3: TGTGCCAGCAGTGAAGGAGCAGGGGGGGCCAAAAACATTCAGTACTTC.

This CDR3 is CASSCRGYGYTF. The DNA for the CDR3 is TGTGCCAGCAGCTGCCGAGGCTATGGCTACACCTTC. This chain links TRBV25-1 with TRBJ1-2; D ambiguous. Trimming took 6 bases from V and 4 from J, leaving 9 bases between them. The germline V gene has CDR1 MGHDK and CDR2 SYGVNS. The CDR3 totals 12 residues.

This clone was detected only once. This chain connects TRBV25-1 to TRBJ1-6; D remains ambiguous. The germline CDR1 and CDR2 sequences are MGHDK and SYGVNS. V lost 5 bases and J lost 4, with 3 bases in between. CDR3 length: 12 amino acids. The CDR3 spells CASSLYNSPLHF. Here the CDR3 DNA reads TGTGCCAGCAGTCTATATAATTCACCCCTCCACTTT.